The entry that follows covers one T cell receptor beta chain sequence. As originally analysed: Amplifying reference gene primers gave estimates of nucleated cell counts. Sequenced by immunoSEQ multiplex PCR; TCRdb stores in-frame clones only, minus some. That table is the source of V, J and clone size, and D and trimming were worked out from the DNA. The sample lists under 150,000 clones, about nine tenths occurring once. Germline assignment: CDR1 MNHEY and CDR2 SVGEGT. V was cut by 6 bases and J by 7 bases, with 16 bases left in between. The CDR3 is 15 residues long. These data come from a study of blood T cell repertoires in COVID-19. At the level of the study: Nucleic acid was either cDNA or gDNA, and it came from T cells, B-cell-depleted T cells, or PBMCs.

Specimen: peripheral blood. The chain has TRBV6-2 or TRBV6-3 and TRBJ1-6; perhaps TRBD1 as D (5 bases). This TCR came from a man over 45 with active or convalescent COVID-19. The CDR3 DNA is TGTGCCAGCAGCCGCAGGCGGGGGGAGAATTCACCCCTCCACTTT. Protein product: CASSRRRGENSPLHF.